This note documents a single T cell receptor (beta chain) sequence. As yet, its antigen is unknown. Libraries were prepared by immunoSEQ multiplex PCR; TCRdb keeps only in-frame clonotypes and omits some of them. Of 60,000 to 75,000 clones in the sample, 70% to 90% are singletons; the top ten hold more than 3%. The CDR3 is 13 residues long. The ends were cut back, 5 bases at V and 4 bases at J, with 11 bases in the middle. Germline V gene data show CDR1 as SGHNT and CDR2 as YENEEA. The sample comes from a study of OX40 agonist ivuxolimab in advanced cancers. Across the whole study: Patients in dose escalation had liver, melanoma, kidney or head and neck cancers. Study observations and caveats: Circulating CD4+ and CD8+ T cells showed clonal expansion by week 6 at 0.1 to 3.0 mg/kg.

Peripheral blood came from all dose cohorts at three timepoints. This receptor was identified in an adult with an advanced solid tumor such as melanoma, head and neck, liver or kidney cancer. V usage is TRBV11-3 and J usage is TRBJ1-2; D might be TRBD1 (5 bases). Sequencing used CD4+ or CD8+ T cells sorted from blood, obtained in a trial of the OX40 agonist ivuxolimab. The chain's CDR3 is CASSRGVLYGYTF. The CDR3 coding sequence is TGTGCCAGCAGCCGGGGGGTCCTCTATGGCTACACCTTC.